This T cell receptor (beta chain) derives from a study of CD8 T cells in ankylosing spondylitis. Quantitative 5'-RACE with molecular barcodes was used to make the TCR beta libraries. MiXCR was run by TCRdb on the 5' RACE reads, yielding one entry per CDR3 protein. This table has tens of thousands of distinct CDR3 sequences, over 2% appearing once. The study, taken as a whole, reports: Disease-linked clones reportedly concentrated significantly in matched ankylosing spondylitis synovial fluid. Before this, some motif variants had been reported in reactive arthritis synovial fluid and blood. Within ankylosing spondylitis blood, a TCR beta motif made up of seven to nine highly homologous variants appeared to be characteristic.

This clonotype was found many times. Its antigen is still unknown. This TCR was recovered from a female donor with ankylosing spondylitis or in good health (not recorded which). The sequencing input was blood, either unsorted or a sorted T cell fraction (not recorded which).

CDR3 region: CASSAPGSGNEQFF. The CDR3 bases are TGTGCCAGCAGCGCGCCGGGGAGCGGCAATGAGCAGTTCTTC. The V call is TRBV9, the J call TRBJ2-1, with D tentatively TRBD2 (5 bases). V dropped 3 bases and J dropped 6 bases, with 13 bases sitting between them. CDR3 length: 14 amino acids. Germline-derived CDR1 and CDR2 are SGDLS and YYNGEE.